This entry lists 30 T cell receptor beta chains sequenced from one sample in a study of CD8 T cells in ankylosing spondylitis. TCRdb recomputed calls from the 5' RACE reads with MiXCR, one row per CDR3 protein. Of about 96,000 distinct CDR3 sequences in the sample, 8.8% were seen once. Material for sequencing was blood, either unsorted or a sorted T cell fraction (not recorded which). The origin of the receptors is a male donor with ankylosing spondylitis or in good health (not recorded which).

On this clonotype itself: A much larger clone differs from this one at a single base, so this may be a read error. No conserved phenylalanine or tryptophan ends this CDR3, so it is likely a read error. This CDR3 is CACQGTSGEQYL. In nucleotides, the CDR3 is TGTGCCTGCCAAGGGACTAGCGGAGAGCAGTACCTC. The rearrangement uses TRBV6-6 and TRBJ2-7; 11 nucleotides agree with TRBD2. Germline V lookup: CDR1 MNHNY, CDR2 SVGAGI (reference sequence). CDR3 length equals 12 residues. V lost 11 bases and J lost 7; bases outside the gene matches: 7.

Many counts were recorded for this clonotype. This chain links TRBV5-1 with TRBJ2-7; 10 nucleotides agree with TRBD1. CDR1 and CDR2 (germline): SGHRS, YFSETQ. This CDR3 has 16 amino acids. The ends lost 0 bases at V and 4 bases at J; junction bases unmatched: 7. The CDR3 DNA reads as TGCGCCAGCAGCTTGGAGTTGGACAGGGGGTTATACGAGCAGTACTTC. Its translation: CASSLELDRGLYEQYF.

This clonotype was picked up many times. The V call is TRBV20-1, the J call TRBJ2-7, with 7 positions matching TRBD2. The CDR3 totals 15 residues. Germline values: CDR1 DFQATT, CDR2 SNEGSKA (reference sequence). J lost 0 bases, V lost 0 bases, and 5 bases had no gene match. The CDR3 coding sequence is TGCAGTGCTAGAGATTCGGGACTACCCTCCTACGAGCAGTACTTC. Its translation is CSARDSGLPSYEQYF.

This clonotype was found many times. CDR3: CASSVDRGNSPLHF. The CDR3 DNA sequence: TGTGCCAGCAGCGTTGACAGGGGTAATTCACCCCTCCACTTT. The chain has TRBV9 and TRBJ1-6, with 8 bases aligning to TRBD1. J gave up 6 bases and V 2 bases, and 1 base lay outside the gene matches. From germline, CDR1 is SGDLS and CDR2 YYNGEE. The CDR3 is 14 amino acids. The variable domain in full, with the rest retrieved from reference TRBV9 and TRBJ1-6, is DSGVTQTPKHLITATGQRVTLRCSPRSGDLSVYWYQQSLDQGLQFLIQYYNGEERAKGNILERFSAQQFPDLHSELNLSSLELGDSALYFCASSVDRGNSPLHFGNGTRLTVT.

This clonotype was seen many times. The chain employs TRBV12-3 or TRBV12-4 and TRBJ1-6; D remains unclear. The CDR3 is 16 residues long. V was shortened by 0 bases and J by 9 bases, with 15 bases between the two germline ends. The CDR3 here is CASSLAWEVPGSPLHF. For the CDR3, the DNA is TGTGCCAGCAGTTTAGCGTGGGAGGTTCCTGGTTCACCCCTCCACTTT.

The sample holds many counts of this clonotype. The chain employs TRBV20-1 and TRBJ1-6, with D hard to call. This CDR3 spans 15 amino acids. The ends were cut back, 1 base at V and 7 bases at J, with 14 bases in the middle. The V gene's germline CDR1 is DFQATT and CDR2 SNEGSKA (reference sequence). The DNA for the CDR3 is TGCAGTGCTAGAGTACTACAGAACGAAAATTCACCCCTCCACTTT. This gives the protein CSARVLQNENSPLHF.

This clonotype was observed a single time. V gene TRBV11-3 combines with J gene TRBJ2-3; D might be TRBD1 or TRBD2, each matching 5 bases. Germline V gene data show CDR1 as SGHNT and CDR2 as YENEEA. Trimming removed 5 bases from V and 1 base from J, with 10 bases in between. The CDR3 runs 14 residues. CDR3 protein: CASSNRDGTDTQYF. As DNA, the CDR3 is TGTGCCAGCAGCAACCGGGACGGCACAGATACGCAGTATTTT.

The chain joins TRBV29-1 to TRBJ2-1; possibly TRBD1 for D (5 bases). Germline values: CDR1 SQVTM, CDR2 ANQGSEA. Trimming took off 1 base at V and 4 bases at J, with 14 bases between the two ends. The CDR3 runs to 15 residues. The CDR3 region has the DNA TGCAGCGTTGAAGTGACACAGGAACTTTACAATGAGCAGTTCTTC. It codes for CSVEVTQELYNEQFF.

In its sample, this clonotype was seen many times. The CDR3 DNA follows: TGCAGTGCGCAGACCGGGGCCATCGGTCCAGATACGCAGTATTTT. Protein: CSAQTGAIGPDTQYF. This chain connects TRBV20-1 to TRBJ2-3; D tentatively reads TRBD1 or TRBD2 (5 bases each). V lost 6 bases and J 4 bases, leaving 20 bases between the germline ends. In germline, CDR1 is DFQATT, CDR2 SNEGSKA (reference sequence). The CDR3 has 15 amino acids.

This clonotype is classed as medium-sized. J is TRBJ1-2 and V is TRBV6-1; the D is unclear. The CDR3 covers 15 residues. V was trimmed by 6 bases and J by 9 bases, leaving 23 bases between them. CDR1 MNHNS and CDR2 SASEGT come from the germline V gene. CDR3: CASRPPSGDTTSYTF. The CDR3 DNA reads TGTGCCAGCAGACCCCCTTCGGGCGACACAACGAGCTACACCTTC.

Ten or more counts support this clonotype. This chain links TRBV12-3 or TRBV12-4 with TRBJ2-5; D gene unclear. Between the trimmed V and J ends, which lost 3 bases and 4 bases, there was a span of 9 bases. This CDR3 comprises 13 residues. CDR3 DNA: TGTGCCAGCAGTTTGCCTCCAGGAGAGACCCAGTACTTC. Its translation is CASSLPPGETQYF.

This clonotype was counted at least ten times. The rearrangement uses TRBV20-1 and TRBJ2-3; D is undetermined. Germline assignment: CDR1 DFQATT and CDR2 SNEGSKA (reference sequence). V lost 5 bases, J lost 2 bases, and 14 bases lay in between. The CDR3 is 14 amino acids. DNA of the CDR3: TGCAGTGCTGTTGCTTTCCGGAACACAGATACGCAGTATTTT. As protein: CSAVAFRNTDTQYF.

The sample holds many counts of this clonotype. The genes are TRBV6-5 and TRBJ2-2, with 7 nucleotides matching TRBD2. The germline CDR1 and CDR2 sequences are MNHEY and SVGAGI. CDR3 size: 16 residues. Germline trimming cut 3 bases from V and 4 bases from J; bases unmatched to any gene: 8. DNA of the CDR3: TGTGCCAGCAGTTATACTAGCGTACCCGGCACCGGGGAGCTGTTTTTT. Amino acid sequence: CASSYTSVPGTGELFF.

This clonotype showed up many times. J is TRBJ1-6 and V is TRBV3-1; TRBD1 is a possible D gene (5 bases). Germline CDR1 and CDR2: LGHDT and YNNKEL (reference sequence). CDR3 length equals 15 residues. V lost 4 bases and J lost 6, with 13 bases in between. Here the CDR3 reads CASSRSGTTNSPLHF. The CDR3 coding sequence is TGTGCCAGCAGCCGAAGTGGGACCACTAATTCACCCCTCCACTTT.

This clonotype was counted at least ten times. CDR3 coding DNA: TGCAGCGCCCGGGACGGCCCCTACGAGCAGTACTTC. This translates into CSARDGPYEQYF. This chain links TRBV29-1 with TRBJ2-7; D is perhaps TRBD1 or TRBD2 (5 bases each). The CDR3 has 12 residues. From germline, CDR1 is SQVTM and CDR2 ANQGSEA. The germline V and J ends were trimmed by 7 bases and 2 bases, with 12 bases remaining between them.

This clonotype was counted many times. This chain connects TRBV6-1 to TRBJ2-5, with 11 nucleotides matching TRBD2. The CDR3 is made up of 15 amino acids. V lost 3 bases to trimming and J lost 3 bases; unmatched junction nucleotides: 3. Germline V gene sequence: CDR1 MNHNS, CDR2 SASEGT. The CDR3: CASSDPGLAEETQYF. In DNA form, the CDR3 reads TGTGCCAGCAGTGACCCGGGACTAGCGGAAGAGACCCAGTACTTC.

This clonotype appeared many times. V usage is TRBV5-1 and J usage is TRBJ2-1, with a tentative D call TRBD2 (6 bases). This CDR3 has 15 residues. Germline V gene lookup returns CDR1 SGHRS and CDR2 YFSETQ. Trimming shortened V by 4 bases and J by 3 bases, and 14 bases separated the two germline ends. CDR3 bases: TGCGCCAGCAGCCCGGAGGGCGGGGACTACAATGAGCAGTTCTTC. Encoded protein: CASSPEGGDYNEQFF.

This clonotype was found many times. The chain joins TRBV9 to TRBJ2-1; TRBD1 agrees at 12 bases. After removal of 4 bases from V and 10 bases from J, the junction contained 18 bases not matched to a gene. Per the germline V gene, CDR1 is SGDLS and CDR2 is YYNGEE. The CDR3 has 18 residues. Here the CDR3 reads CASSTGTGGSSSTVEQFF. CDR3 nucleotides: TGTGCCAGCAGCACCGGGACAGGGGGCTCAAGTAGTACAGTCGAGCAGTTCTTC.

V is TRBV15 and J is TRBJ2-2, with D maybe TRBD2 (5 bases). The germline CDR1 and CDR2 sequences are LNHNV and YYDKDF (reference sequence). The CDR3 has 17 residues. Deletions cut 5 bases from V and 6 bases from J, with 22 bases between. Written as DNA, the CDR3 is TGTGCCACCAGCCGACCTGAAAGGACTGGAAGCGCCGGGGAGCTGTTTTTT. Its protein product is CATSRPERTGSAGELFF.

This clonotype has at least ten counts. The chain has TRBV20-1 and TRBJ1-2; TRBD1 matches 8 bases. With V trimmed by 3 bases and J by 3 bases, 3 bases remained unmatched. Germline V lookup: CDR1 DFQATT, CDR2 SNEGSKA (reference sequence). This CDR3 is built from 13 residues. This CDR3 is CSARTGVDYGYTF. The CDR3 DNA follows: TGCAGTGCTAGGACAGGGGTTGACTATGGCTACACCTTC.

This clonotype was seen ten or more times. The V and J genes are TRBV7-3 and TRBJ2-5; D remains ambiguous. The CDR3 length is 14 residues. Germline lookup yields CDR1 SGHTA and CDR2 FQGTGA. V was shortened by 0 bases and J by 3 bases, with 8 bases between the two germline ends. The CDR3: CASSLTYSKETQYF. The CDR3 DNA is TGTGCCAGCAGCTTAACTTACAGTAAAGAGACCCAGTACTTC.

This clonotype has a count of ten or more. This chain joins TRBV12-3 or TRBV12-4 and TRBJ2-1, with 8 bases aligning to TRBD1. Trimming cost V 5 bases and J 10 bases; bases outside gene matches: 4. The CDR3 is 12 amino acids. CDR3 sequence: CASSPDRDEQFF. The DNA for the CDR3 is TGTGCCAGCAGTCCGGACAGGGACGAGCAGTTCTTC.

This clonotype was observed at least ten times. The rearrangement uses TRBV7-2 and TRBJ2-3; 10 bases fit TRBD2. CDR3 length: 16 residues. Germline trimming cut 2 bases from V and 2 bases from J; bases unmatched to any gene: 4. CDR1 and CDR2 (germline): SGHTA, FQGNSA. The CDR3 loop is CASSLSGGGNTDTQYF. CDR3 DNA sequence: TGTGCCAGCAGCTTAAGCGGGGGGGGGAACACAGATACGCAGTATTTT.

This clonotype showed up many times. The chain links TRBV6-1 to TRBJ2-7, with unresolved D. CDR1 is MNHNS, CDR2 SASEGT, per germline. The CDR3 spans 15 residues. V lost 6 bases, J lost 2 bases, and 17 bases lay in between. The DNA of the CDR3 is TGTGCCAGCAGCCGCATCGACCCCGTCCCCTACGAGCAGTACTTC. Translated: CASSRIDPVPYEQYF.

Details on this clonotype: A much larger clone is a single base away; this may be a read error. This sequence joins TRBV5-1 and TRBJ2-5; maybe TRBD1 (5 bases). In germline, CDR1 is SGHRS, CDR2 YFSETQ. The CDR3 sequence is 14 residues long. DNA of the CDR3: TGCGCCAGCAGCCCGACAGCGTACCAAGAGGCCCAGTACTTC. Its protein is CASSPTAYQEAQYF.

This clonotype was seen at least ten times. The genes are TRBV6-5 and TRBJ1-3; the D is unclear. CDR3 length equals 16 residues. Trimming stripped 0 bases from V and 0 bases from J, with 9 bases between. The germline V gene encodes CDR1 MNHEY and CDR2 SVGAGI. CDR3 sequence (DNA): TGTGCCAGCAGTTACTCGTTCCTGTTCTCTGGAAACACCATATATTTT. Amino acid sequence: CASSYSFLFSGNTIYF.

The CDR3 nucleotides are TGTGCCAGCAGCCAAAAGCAGAGGATGAACACTGAAGCTTTCTTT. As protein: CASSQKQRMNTEAFF. The V call is TRBV3-1, the J call TRBJ1-1, with D uncertain. From germline, CDR1 is LGHDT and CDR2 YNNKEL (reference sequence). V lost 2 bases to trimming and J lost 0 bases, with 10 bases between them. CDR3 length: 15 residues.

The chain joins TRBV29-1 to TRBJ2-1; D is undetermined. The ends were cut back, 4 bases at V and 5 bases at J, with 12 bases in the middle. This CDR3 contains 13 residues. Germline lookup yields CDR1 SQVTM and CDR2 ANQGSEA. This CDR3 is CSVGETAHNEQFF. CDR3 DNA: TGCAGCGTTGGCGAAACAGCCCACAATGAGCAGTTCTTC.

This clonotype came up many times. CDR3 protein: CASSLRTVNTEAFF. DNA of the CDR3: TGCGCCAGCAGCTTGAGGACAGTGAACACTGAAGCTTTCTTT. The chain carries TRBV5-1 and TRBJ1-1; the D gene is possibly TRBD1 (6 bases). The germline CDR1 and CDR2 sequences are SGHRS and YFSETQ. The V gene lost 1 base and the J gene lost 0 bases, with 7 bases spanning the gap. The CDR3 sequence is 14 residues long.

This clonotype was picked up many times. The V and J genes are TRBV6-1 and TRBJ1-1; no reliable D call. CDR1 is MNHNS and CDR2 is SASEGT in the germline V gene. V dropped 7 bases and J dropped 7 bases, with 16 bases sitting between them. The CDR3 runs 13 residues. DNA for the CDR3: TGTGCCAGCACCAAACCCGGGGATAATGAAGCTTTCTTT. Its translation: CASTKPGDNEAFF.